Included here is one TCR beta chain sequence, with context. The sample contains more than one DNA sequence encoding this CDR3. Per the study methods: Using reference gene primer amplification, nucleated cell counts were estimated. Method: immunoSEQ multiplex PCR; TCRdb's copy keeps in-frame clones and lacks some. V and J calls and clone size come straight from that table; D and trimming were deduced from the DNA. This table holds 120,000 to 150,000 clones, 70% to 90% found once. These data come from a study of blood T cell repertoires in COVID-19. At the level of the study: Spain, Italy and the United States supplied samples that represented acute and convalescent COVID-19. From T cells, B-cell-depleted T cells, or PBMCs came the material, which was cDNA or gDNA.

Germline CDR1 reads SGHRS; CDR2 reads YFSETQ. The CDR3 spans 16 residues. Trimming pared 2 bases from V and 0 bases from J, leaving 9 bases between. The sample consisted of peripheral blood. The sequence derives from a woman in her fifties or sixties with acute or convalescent COVID-19. The chain joins TRBV5-1 to TRBJ1-6; no reliable D call. CDR3 sequence reads: CASSFGESSYNSPLHF. The CDR3 DNA reads as TGCGCCAGCAGCTTCGGGGAGAGCTCCTATAATTCACCCCTCCACTTT.